This passage covers 13 T cell receptor beta chains from one sample sequenced in a study of T cells in Graves' hyperthyroidism and ophthalmopathy. Researchers amplified the TCR beta CDR3 regions from RNA transcripts. The HTBI primer set drove a first-round RT-PCR of the TCR CDR3. TCRdb passed the multiplex PCR reads through MiXCR, listing each CDR3 protein once. The repertoire holds about 840,000 distinct CDR3 sequences, with 38% as singletons. The sample was blood. The receptors here all came from a man between 18 and 35 years old with Graves' hyperthyroidism.

This clonotype was detected only once. This chain connects TRBV2 to TRBJ1-5; D is undetermined. V lost 5 bases to trimming and J lost 8 bases, with 13 bases between them. The CDR3 consists of 13 residues. The V gene's germline CDR1 is SNHLY and CDR2 FYNNEI. The CDR3 bases are TGTGCCAGCAGTTACGGACCACACGAGCCCCAGCATTTT. Its translation is CASSYGPHEPQHF.

The chain carries TRBV7-9 and TRBJ1-6, with 7 bases fitting TRBD1. The V gene's germline CDR1 is SEHNR and CDR2 FQNEAQ (reference sequence). The CDR3 covers 14 residues. Unmatched junction bases numbered 9, after V lost 9 bases and J lost 7 bases. This CDR3 is CASTWDSPNSPLHF. CDR3 nucleotides: TGTGCCAGTACGTGGGACAGTCCGAATTCACCCCTCCACTTT.

The CDR3 DNA reads as TGTGCCAGCAGCTTAGGAAGGGGGGATCAGCCCCAGTACTTC. This translates into CASSLGRGDQPQYF. The chain is built from TRBV7-9 and TRBJ2-5; the D call may be TRBD1 or TRBD2 (6 bases each). Germline V gene lookup returns CDR1 SEHNR and CDR2 FQNEAQ (reference sequence). This CDR3 contains 14 residues. Trimming left V 1 base short and J 9 bases short, with 15 bases between.

The chain employs TRBV7-9 and TRBJ2-7; 9 bases fit TRBD1. The CDR3 is made up of 14 amino acids. V lost 7 bases, J lost 6 bases, and 10 bases stayed unmatched. CDR1 is SEHNR and CDR2 is FQNEAQ in the germline V gene (reference sequence). The CDR3 DNA is TGTGCCAGCATAGGACAGGGGTATTTTGGCGAGCAGTACTTC. Its protein is CASIGQGYFGEQYF.

The V call is TRBV11-2, the J call TRBJ2-7; D remains unclear. V was shortened by 2 bases and J by 4 bases, with 12 bases between the two germline ends. This CDR3 comprises 14 residues. Germline V CDR1 and CDR2: SGHAT, FQNNGV. Here the CDR3 reads CASSLIIGSYEQYF. CDR3 nucleotides: TGTGCCAGCAGCTTAATCATCGGGTCTTACGAGCAGTACTTC.

This clonotype was seen more than once but under ten times. The CDR3 sequence: CAIALTGRTETQYF. As DNA, the CDR3 is TGTGCTATCGCCCTAACCGGGAGGACGGAGACCCAGTACTTC. V and J are TRBV7-7 and TRBJ2-5; 7 nucleotides match TRBD2. Germline V lookup: CDR1 SSHAT, CDR2 FNYEAQ (reference sequence). The CDR3 runs to 14 residues.

This clonotype was seen at least ten times. The V gene is TRBV10-1, the J gene TRBJ2-6; perhaps TRBD1 as D (5 bases). Between the trimmed V and J ends, which lost 0 bases and 0 bases, there was a span of 12 bases. Germline assignment: CDR1 WNHNN and CDR2 SYGVQD (reference sequence). The CDR3 has 18 residues. CDR3 in DNA: TGCGCCAGCAGTGAGTCCCAGACAGAGCGCTCTGGGGCCAACGTCCTGACTTTC. Residues: CASSESQTERSGANVLTF.

This chain connects TRBV6-1 to TRBJ2-5; 8 bases match TRBD1. Germline assignment: CDR1 MNHNS and CDR2 SASEGT. With 7 bases clipped from V and 7 bases from J, the junction kept 11 bases outside the gene matches. The CDR3 loop spans 14 amino acids. The CDR3 coding sequence is TGTGCCAGCATCGGCTGGGGACAGGCTTTGACCCAGTACTTC. Residues: CASIGWGQALTQYF.

This clonotype has at least ten counts. The chain combines TRBV29-1 with TRBJ2-2; D is uncertain. The germline V gene has CDR1 SQVTM and CDR2 ANQGSEA. The CDR3 loop spans 13 amino acids. V was clipped by 3 bases and J by 1 base, with 6 bases between them. Written as DNA, the CDR3 is TGCAGCGTTGATCCAGGGAACACCGGGGAGCTGTTTTTT. It translates to CSVDPGNTGELFF.

As concerns this clonotype: A much larger clone differs from this one at a single base, so this may be a read error. This chain links TRBV7-9 with TRBJ1-1; D call uncertain. Germline V CDR1 and CDR2: SEHNR, FQNEAQ (reference sequence). V was cut by 4 bases and J by 6 bases, with 12 bases left in between. The CDR3 covers 13 residues. DNA for the CDR3: TGTGCCAGCAGCTCCGAGGAGGAGCCTGAAGCTTTCTTT. Its protein is CASSSEEEPEAFF.

The chain is built from TRBV7-2 and TRBJ1-2; D may be TRBD1 (5 bases). CDR1 and CDR2 (germline): SGHTA, FQGNSA. This CDR3 comprises 15 residues. Between the trimmed V and J ends, which lost 5 bases and 3 bases, there was a span of 16 bases. CDR3 sequence (DNA): TGTGCCAGCAGCCCCTCCCCTGGGGCAGACTATGGCTACACCTTC. This encodes CASSPSPGADYGYTF.

The chain uses TRBV2 and TRBJ2-7, with D unresolved. V shed 5 bases and J shed 3 bases, with 17 bases lying between them. The germline V gene has CDR1 SNHLY and CDR2 FYNNEI. The CDR3 covers 15 residues. DNA of the CDR3: TGTGCCAGCAGTCCTGACGACGGCCCTAACTACGAGCAGTACTTC. This sequence encodes CASSPDDGPNYEQYF.

The chain employs TRBV9 and TRBJ2-2, with a weak D call TRBD1 (5 bases). This CDR3 region has 16 residues. V was pared by 1 base and J by 2 bases, with 12 bases between. CDR1 is SGDLS and CDR2 is YYNGEE in the germline V gene. CDR3 nucleotides: TGTGCCAGCAGCGTAACGCCAGGACAAAACACCGGGGAGCTGTTTTTT. This codes for CASSVTPGQNTGELFF.